The 8 T cell receptor beta chains given below trace back to one sample, sequenced in a study of graft-versus-host responses after intestinal transplantation. Clones were read by immunoSEQ multiplex PCR, and TCRdb kept only the in-frame ones, dropping some. Among about 88,000 clones listed, approximately 94% were seen once. These receptors' targets are unknown. The material was unstimulated CD4+ T cells sorted from spleen or lymph node cells, obtained before transplant. The receptors come from a human donor who was the organ donor for an intestinal transplant.

The chain has TRBV11-2 and TRBJ2-5, with D tentatively TRBD1 (5 bases). CDR1 is SGHAT and CDR2 is FQNNGV in the germline V gene. Trimming took off 5 bases at V and 10 bases at J, with 26 bases between the two ends. The CDR3 extends over 16 amino acids. The CDR3 DNA sequence: TGTGCCAGCAGCCTCCTCGTGGCGACAGCCGCATCGGGCCAGTACTTC. It is translated as CASSLLVATAASGQYF.

The chain links TRBV5-1 to TRBJ1-6; 10 bases line up with TRBD1. CDR1 is SGHRS, CDR2 YFSETQ, per germline. CDR3 length: 15 amino acids. The junction had 1 base not matched to a gene; V was cut back by 0 bases and J by 7 bases. The CDR3 DNA follows: TGCGCCAGCAGCTTGGAGGACAGGGGGAATTCACCCCTCCACTTT. Its protein product is CASSLEDRGNSPLHF.

The chain recombines TRBV7-9 with TRBJ1-2; a weak D match, TRBD1 (6 bases). V lost 7 bases, J lost 3 bases, and 12 bases lay in between. The CDR3 consists of 13 residues. Germline V CDR1 and CDR2: SEHNR, FQNEAQ (reference sequence). In DNA, the CDR3 is TGTGCCAGCATGCAGGGGCTGGACTATGGCTACACCTTC. This codes for CASMQGLDYGYTF.

This sequence joins TRBV5-1 and TRBJ2-5; 8 bases match TRBD2. The CDR3 runs to 13 residues. Losses at the gene ends were 9 bases for V and 3 bases for J; bases not matched to a gene: 7. Germline CDR1 reads SGHRS; CDR2 reads YFSETQ. The CDR3 DNA is TGCGCCACTTCTCGGGGGGGAGAAGAGACCCAGTACTTC. Its protein is CATSRGGEETQYF. The whole variable domain, filled in from reference TRBV5-1 and TRBJ2-5, reads KAGVTQTPRYLIKTRGQQVTLSCSPISGHRSVSWYQQTPGQGLQFLFEYFSETQRNKGNFPGRFSGRQFSNSRSEMNVSTLELGDSALYLCATSRGGEETQYFGPGTRLLVL.

The gene calls are TRBV18 and TRBJ1-6, with no clear D. Germline V gene sequence: CDR1 KGHSH, CDR2 LQKENI. The CDR3 consists of 12 residues. Between the trimmed V and J ends, which lost 5 bases and 8 bases, there was a span of 7 bases. DNA of the CDR3: TGTGCCAGCTCAACGCGAGATTCACCCCTCCACTTT. This encodes CASSTRDSPLHF.

V gene TRBV5-4 combines with J gene TRBJ2-1; D is perhaps TRBD2 (5 bases). Germline CDR1 and CDR2: SGHNT and YYREEE (reference sequence). Trimming removed 3 bases from V and 0 bases from J, with 7 bases in between. The CDR3 totals 14 residues. The CDR3 bases are TGTGCCAGCAGCTCCCGGGACTCCTACAATGAGCAGTTCTTC. It encodes CASSSRDSYNEQFF.

The V call is TRBV28, the J call TRBJ2-7, with 8 bases identical to TRBD1. V trimming: 3 bases; J trimming: 2 bases; junction bases outside the gene matches: 9. CDR1 and CDR2 (germline): MDHEN, SYDVKM. The CDR3 extends over 16 amino acids. CDR3 sequence: CASSFSWAGGTYEQYF. In DNA, the CDR3 is TGTGCCAGCAGTTTCTCGTGGGCAGGGGGCACCTACGAGCAGTACTTC.

The rearrangement joins TRBV12-2 to TRBJ1-5. TRBV12-2 constitutes a pseudogene. The CDR3 length is 15 residues. The CDR3 reads CASRLNSEGGEPQHF. The CDR3, as DNA: TGTGCAAGTCGCTTAAACTCGGAGGGCGGGGAGCCCCAGCATTTT.